The T cell receptor (beta chain) described here comes from a study of cytomegalovirus exposure and HLA in healthy donors. Researchers ran the PCR with 60 Vbeta and 13 Jbeta primers. Produced via immunoSEQ multiplex PCR; TCRdb's table is partial and in-frame only. The profile shows around 180,000 clones, more than 80% of them singletons. Germline values: CDR1 MDHEN, CDR2 SYDVKM. V was shortened by 3 bases and J by 0 bases, with 11 bases between the two germline ends. The CDR3 runs 15 residues. Findings of the study overall: Earlier analysis found most TCR beta V segments productive about 87% or about 30% of the time.

Note on this clone: The antigen is not known.

The specimen was PBMCs. The chain carries TRBV28 and TRBJ2-5; the D gene is possibly TRBD2 (6 bases). The origin of this receptor is a male donor in good health and CMV-seronegative. Written as DNA, the CDR3 is TGTGCCAGCAGTTTTGGGCTAGCGAACCAAGAGACCCAGTACTTC. This translates into CASSFGLANQETQYF. Combining the CDR3 with reference TRBV28 and TRBJ2-5 gives the whole variable domain DVKVTQSSRYLVKRTGEKVFLECVQDMDHENMFWYRQDPGLGLRLIYFSYDVKMKEKGDIPEGYSVSREKKERFSLILESASTNQTSMYLCASSFGLANQETQYFGPGTRLLVL.